This T cell receptor (beta chain) was found in a study of shared clonotypes between healthy human individuals. Per the germline V gene, CDR1 is SGHAT and CDR2 is FQNNGV. Trimming cost V 6 bases and J 5 bases, with 17 bases left between them. The CDR3 has 14 residues. CD45RO-negative cells were positively selected for CCR7, leaving out terminally differentiated effector memory CD45RA+ cells. Using immunoSEQ multiplex PCR, the repertoire was profiled, and TCRdb retains in-frame clones only, with some absent. The sample lists hundreds of thousands of clones, over 90% seen once, with around 24% in the top ten. The count of this clone is one.

This chain connects TRBV11-2 to TRBJ2-7, with a possible D match to TRBD1 (6 bases). The sequence was obtained from a man under 40 in good health. The sequenced sample was naive CD8+ T cells sorted from blood. The DNA for the CDR3 is TGTGCCAGCAGGGGGTTTGTCTCAGGGGACGAGCAGTACTTC. As protein: CASRGFVSGDEQYF.